A single sample is the source of the 9 T cell receptor beta chains below, sequenced in a study of blood T cell repertoires in COVID-19. The table came from immunoSEQ multiplex PCR; TCRdb's copy has only in-frame clones and leaves some out. The sample contains 200,000 or so clones, around four fifths of which appear only once. Material for sequencing was peripheral blood. The receptors were sampled from a woman in her twenties or thirties with acute or convalescent COVID-19.

The rearrangement links TRBV7-6 to TRBJ1-1; TRBD1 aligns across 9 bases. The length of the CDR3 is 17 residues. Per the germline V gene, CDR1 is SGHVS and CDR2 is FNYEAQ. The J segment lost 5 bases and the V segment lost 0 bases, leaving 10 bases of the junction unmatched. Here the CDR3 reads CASSLAQQGAGKTEAFF. CDR3 in DNA: TGTGCCAGCAGCTTAGCGCAACAGGGGGCCGGAAAGACTGAAGCTTTCTTT.

This clone was observed once. The chain couples TRBV30 to TRBJ1-2; maybe TRBD1 (6 bases). The V gene's germline CDR1 is GTSNPN and CDR2 SVGIG (reference sequence). Trimming took 4 bases from V and 4 from J, leaving 10 bases between them. The CDR3 extends over 12 amino acids. The CDR3, as DNA: TGTGCCTGGAATACAGGGTCCTATGGCTACACCTTC. This gives the protein CAWNTGSYGYTF.

The chain couples TRBV6-4 to TRBJ1-2, with 7 bases matching TRBD1. J lost 1 base, V lost 3 bases, and 2 bases had no gene match. CDR1 and CDR2 from the germline V gene are MRHNA and SNTAGT. This CDR3 contains 14 residues. This CDR3 is CASSEGGSNYGYTF. The DNA for the CDR3 is TGTGCCAGCAGTGAAGGGGGCAGTAACTATGGCTACACCTTC.

The CDR3 DNA sequence: TGTGCCAGCAGCAGCTATACCTCCGGTGGCTATGGCTACACCTTC. Amino acids: CASSSYTSGGYGYTF. The chain joins TRBV11-2 to TRBJ1-2; D gene unclear. Looked up from germline, CDR1 is SGHAT and CDR2 is FQNNGV. The CDR3 has 15 residues. The V and J ends lost 5 bases and 4 bases respectively, with 17 bases between them.

In DNA, the CDR3 is TGTGCCAGCAGCGTAGAGTTGCAGGGGCGATACAATGAGCAGTTCTTC. Translation: CASSVELQGRYNEQFF. The chain has TRBV9 and TRBJ2-1; maybe TRBD1 (6 bases). Per the germline V gene, CDR1 is SGDLS and CDR2 is YYNGEE. CDR3 length equals 16 residues. V dropped 0 bases and J dropped 4 bases, with 14 bases sitting between them.

V gene TRBV19 combines with J gene TRBJ2-2, with 9 positions matching TRBD2. Trimming at V came to 5 bases and at J to 6 bases, leaving 7 bases not matched to a gene. Germline lookup yields CDR1 LNHDA and CDR2 SQIVND (reference sequence). This CDR3 has 15 residues. The CDR3 bases are TGTGCCAGTAGTGAGGCGGGAGGGCCCTCCGGGGAGCTGTTTTTT. Amino acid sequence: CASSEAGGPSGELFF.

The J gene is TRBJ1-1, the V gene TRBV5-4; D ambiguous. Trimming removed 0 bases from V and 11 bases from J, with 14 bases in between. The CDR3 has 13 amino acids. Germline V gene data show CDR1 as SGHNT and CDR2 as YYREEE (reference sequence). CDR3 DNA: TGTGCCAGCAGCTTGGTACGGGGTCGCGGGGCTTTCTTT. Its translation is CASSLVRGRGAFF.

This clone was seen more than once but under ten times. V is TRBV15 and J is TRBJ2-7; 8 bases line up with TRBD1. The CDR3 is 15 residues long. J was trimmed by 5 bases and V by 0 bases; bases with no gene match: 6. The germline V gene has CDR1 LNHNV and CDR2 YYDKDF (reference sequence). In nucleotides, the CDR3 is TGTGCCACCAGCAGAGAAAGGACAGGGAGCCACGAGCAGTACTTC. This encodes CATSRERTGSHEQYF.

The chain carries TRBV6-2 or TRBV6-3 and TRBJ1-1; D remains unclear. This CDR3 has 13 amino acids. Germline assignment: CDR1 MNHEY and CDR2 SVGEGT. The V end lost 2 bases, the J end lost 1 base, and 5 bases lay between the germline ends. CDR3 sequence (DNA): TGTGCCAGCAGTTACGCAGAGAACACTGAAGCTTTCTTT. This sequence encodes CASSYAENTEAFF.